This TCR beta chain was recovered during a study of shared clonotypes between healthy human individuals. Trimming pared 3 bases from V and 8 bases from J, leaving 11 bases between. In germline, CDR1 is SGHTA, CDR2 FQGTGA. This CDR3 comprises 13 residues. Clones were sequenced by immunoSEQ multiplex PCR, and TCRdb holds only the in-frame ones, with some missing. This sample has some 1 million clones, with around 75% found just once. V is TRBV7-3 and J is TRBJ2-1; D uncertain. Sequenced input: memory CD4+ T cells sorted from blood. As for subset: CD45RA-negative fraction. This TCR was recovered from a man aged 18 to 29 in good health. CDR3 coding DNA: TGTGCCAGCAGCTTTTTTGTTTCGGATGAGCAGTTCTTC. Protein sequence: CASSFFVSDEQFF.